This entry lists 16 T cell receptor beta chains sequenced from one sample in a study of T cells in Graves' hyperthyroidism and ophthalmopathy. The CDR3 regions of TCR beta were amplified from RNA transcripts. The HTBI set primed first-round TCR CDR3 RT-PCR. One entry per CDR3 protein, called by TCRdb with MiXCR from the multiplex PCR reads. In the table there are hundreds of thousands of distinct CDR3 sequences, 14% of which are singletons. Sequenced material: blood. All receptors come from a woman between 25 and 40 years old with Graves' hyperthyroidism that later progressed to Graves' ophthalmopathy.

This clonotype occurred many times. The rearrangement links TRBV5-1 to TRBJ2-1; 9 bases map to TRBD2. V shed 1 base and J 8 bases; nucleotides not matched to a gene: 10. Germline-derived CDR1 and CDR2 are SGHRS and YFSETQ. This CDR3 spans 16 amino acids. CDR3 sequence (DNA): TGCGCCAGCAGCTTGAATCGGCGGGAGGGAAAAGATGAGCAGTTCTTC. Its protein is CASSLNRREGKDEQFF.

This clonotype has at least ten counts. V gene TRBV7-6 combines with J gene TRBJ2-6; D is unresolved. The length of the CDR3 is 17 residues. The V end was cut by 0 bases, the J end by 1 base, with 10 bases between. The germline V gene has CDR1 SGHVS and CDR2 FNYEAQ. CDR3 in amino acids: CASSLAGRTSGANVLTF. The CDR3 nucleotides are TGTGCCAGCAGCTTAGCCGGAAGGACGTCTGGGGCCAACGTCCTGACTTTC. The full variable domain, rest sourced from reference TRBV7-6 and TRBJ2-6, is GAGVSQSPRYKVTKRGQDVALRCDPISGHVSLYWYRQALGQGPEFLTYFNYEAQQDKSGLPNDRFSAERPEGSISTLTIQRTEQRDSAMYRCASSLAGRTSGANVLTFGAGSRLTVL.

The J gene is TRBJ2-3, the V gene TRBV7-2; D possibly corresponds to TRBD2 (6 bases). The CDR3 totals 16 residues. V was clipped by 2 bases and J by 4 bases, with 16 bases between them. Germline values: CDR1 SGHTA, CDR2 FQGNSA. In DNA, the CDR3 is TGTGCCAGCAGCTTATGGGCTGGCGGGAAGTCAGATACGCAGTATTTT. Protein sequence: CASSLWAGGKSDTQYF.

This clonotype was seen a handful of times. The gene calls are TRBV6-6 and TRBJ2-2; D may be TRBD2 (6 bases). The CDR3 spans 14 residues. V was clipped by 2 bases and J by 4 bases, with 8 bases between them. Germline V gene data show CDR1 as MNHNY and CDR2 as SVGAGI (reference sequence). The CDR3: CASSYLGGTGELFF. The DNA of the CDR3 is TGTGCCAGCAGTTACCTCGGGGGCACCGGGGAGCTGTTTTTT.

This clonotype showed up many times. At one end the junction does not follow the germline gene, possibly because of a read error. V gene TRBV5-1 combines with J gene TRBJ1-1; no clear D. The CDR3 spans 14 residues. Germline V lookup: CDR1 SGHRS, CDR2 YFSETQ. The CDR3 DNA reads TGTGCCAGCAGCTTAGGGAGTTCGAACACTGAAGCTTTCTTT. Amino acid sequence: CASSLGSSNTEAFF.

This chain connects TRBV7-2 to TRBJ1-5; perhaps TRBD1 as D (5 bases). V lost 3 bases and J 10 bases, leaving 19 bases between the germline ends. Germline CDR1 reads SGHTA; CDR2 reads FQGNSA. The CDR3 length is 15 residues. CDR3 nucleotides: TGTGCCAGCAGCTTTGCACCAGATTCCCAGGGACCCCAGCATTTT. As protein: CASSFAPDSQGPQHF. Combining the CDR3 with reference TRBV7-2 and TRBJ1-5 gives the whole variable domain GAGVSQSPSNKVTEKGKDVELRCDPISGHTALYWYRQSLGQGLEFLIYFQGNSAPDKSGLPSDRFSAERTGGSVSTLTIQRTQQEDSAVYLCASSFAPDSQGPQHFGDGTRLSIL.

The chain couples TRBV29-1 to TRBJ1-2, with 10 nucleotides matching TRBD1. The trim removed 6 bases at V and 1 base at J, leaving 8 bases unmatched. The CDR3 extends over 15 amino acids. CDR1 SQVTM and CDR2 ANQGSEA come from the germline V gene. The chain's CDR3 is CSVRQGAQINYGYTF. In nucleotides, the CDR3 is TGCAGCGTCCGACAGGGGGCCCAGATTAACTATGGCTACACCTTC. Together with reference TRBV29-1 and TRBJ1-2, the CDR3 gives the full variable domain: SAVISQKPSRDICQRGTSLTIQCQVDSQVTMMFWYRQQPGQSLTLIATANQGSEATYESGFVIDKFPISRPNLTFSTLTVSNMSPEDSSIYLCSVRQGAQINYGYTFGSGTRLTVV.

This clonotype has at least ten counts. The chain links TRBV3-1 to TRBJ2-3; 11 bases are shared with TRBD2. The CDR3 contains 16 residues. Trimming cost V 0 bases and J 5 bases; bases outside gene matches: 4. Germline CDR1 and CDR2: LGHDT and YNNKEL (reference sequence). CDR3 loop: CASSQELAGVGDTQYF. The CDR3 DNA reads as TGTGCCAGCAGCCAAGAACTAGCGGGAGTTGGAGATACGCAGTATTTT.

This clonotype came up many times. This chain joins TRBV11-3 and TRBJ1-4, with TRBD1 identical over 9 bases. V was clipped by 5 bases and J by 5 bases; unmatched bases: 6. This CDR3 region has 15 residues. Germline values: CDR1 SGHNT, CDR2 YENEEA. The CDR3 nucleotides read TGTGCCAGCAGCCCGAGGACAGGGGCGAATGAAAAACTGTTTTTT. Its protein product is CASSPRTGANEKLFF.

At least ten counts were recorded for this clonotype. The V call is TRBV11-1, the J call TRBJ2-3; D not resolved. The CDR3 extends over 14 amino acids. Germline V gives CDR1 SGHAT, CDR2 FQDESV (reference sequence). Trimming removed 1 base at V and 5 bases at J, with 10 bases between. Here the CDR3 DNA reads TGTGCCAGCAGCTTAGAGACGGACGTAGATACGCAGTATTTT. This encodes CASSLETDVDTQYF.

This clonotype was observed at least ten times. The CDR3 is CASSFDTSGNTEAFF. CDR3 nucleotide sequence: TGTGCCAGCAGCTTCGACACCTCTGGGAACACTGAAGCTTTCTTT. The chain couples TRBV11-2 to TRBJ1-1; no definite D call. CDR1 and CDR2 (germline): SGHAT, FQNNGV. The CDR3 is 15 residues long. V was pared by 3 bases and J by 1 base, with 12 bases between. Full variable domain (rest looked up from reference TRBV11-2 and TRBJ1-1): EAGVAQSPRYKIIEKRQSVAFWCNPISGHATLYWYQQILGQGPKLLIQFQNNGVVDDSQLPKDRFSAERLKGVDSTLKIQPAKLEDSAVYLCASSFDTSGNTEAFFGQGTRLTVV.

The sample holds a few counts of this clonotype. J is TRBJ1-4 and V is TRBV28; D call uncertain. CDR1 is MDHEN, CDR2 SYDVKM, per germline. The CDR3 runs to 11 residues. Trimming took off 8 bases at V and 8 bases at J, with 9 bases between the two ends. The CDR3: CASLGGEKLFF. The CDR3 DNA reads TGTGCCAGCCTCGGAGGAGAAAAACTGTTTTTT.

This clonotype was counted ten times or more. The chain links TRBV7-3 to TRBJ2-1; D is possibly TRBD1 (6 bases). The CDR3 runs to 13 residues. V gave up 5 bases and J gave up 9 bases, with 14 bases separating them. In germline, CDR1 is SGHTA, CDR2 FQGTGA. Here the CDR3 DNA reads TGTGCCAGCAGCGACGATATAGGGGGTGAGCAGTTCTTC. As protein: CASSDDIGGEQFF. The full variable domain, its missing parts supplied by reference TRBV7-3 and TRBJ2-1, is GAGVSQTPSNKVTEKGKYVELRCDPISGHTALYWYRQSLGQGPEFLIYFQGTGAADDSGLPNDRFFAVRPEGSVSTLKIQRTERGDSAVYLCASSDDIGGEQFFGPGTRLTVL.

Of note for this clonotype: This may arise from a read error, as a much more abundant clone is one base away. This sequence joins TRBV27 and TRBJ2-2; D uncertain. The CDR3 totals 12 residues. CDR1 MNHEY and CDR2 SMNVEV come from the germline V gene (reference sequence). Here the CDR3 reads CDSSSITGELFF. In DNA, the CDR3 is TGTGACAGCAGTTCAATCACCGGGGAGCTGTTTTTT.

This clonotype has at least ten counts. The rearrangement joins TRBV14 to TRBJ2-3; no definite D call. In germline, CDR1 is SGHDN, CDR2 FVKESK. CDR3 length: 18 residues. The V end was cut by 0 bases, the J end by 4 bases, with 20 bases between. The CDR3 sequence is CASSQDRPGYIPPDTQYF. The DNA for the CDR3 is TGTGCCAGCAGCCAAGATCGCCCCGGATACATTCCCCCAGATACGCAGTATTTT.

The table lists this clonotype with many counts. The chain is built from TRBV12-3 or TRBV12-4 and TRBJ1-1; D is perhaps TRBD1 (5 bases). The CDR3 consists of 14 residues. V lost 7 bases, J lost 1 base, and 13 bases lay in between. In nucleotides, the CDR3 is TGTGCCAGCACCCAACAGGTACAGAACACTGAAGCTTTCTTT. Translation gives CASTQQVQNTEAFF.